This TCR beta chain was recovered during a study of shared clonotypes between healthy human individuals (dated by TCRdb to about 2020). For context, the study as a whole: A few men and a couple of women, aged 18 to 49 years, made up the cohort. Leukapheresis yielded between about 0.85 and 10 billion PBMCs per donor. For each donor, CD4 naive and CD4 memory were each run on three plates, CD8 naive on two plates, and CD8 memory on one plate. Libraries were prepared and TCR repertoires were sequenced by different laboratories using diverse techniques, in order to increase sequencing depth and limit assay-specific biases. To estimate repertoire size and how much clonotype sharing occurs between individuals, the study deeply sequenced the blood TCR repertoires of about five healthy adults. On the study overall, not on this receptor specifically: Because the study included only a small number of donors, the genetic and exposure-history diversity represented was limited. Estimated clonotype richness was generally larger for naive than for memory subsets. Rarefaction of sorted-subset datasets indicated incomplete sequencing despite the large sequencing depth. Only blood was sampled, and tissue TCR repertoires likely differ from those in blood. Clonotypes shared by all four sorted-subset donors showed higher generation probabilities than non-shared clonotypes. About 5% of naive CD4, 3.5% of naive CD8, around 2.3% of memory CD4, and about 0.4% of memory CD8 clonotypes were shared across several donors. Based on pairwise subsampling, the degree of clonotype sharing among donors was expected to be affected by sequencing depth.

CDR1 and CDR2 are drawn from the germline V gene: SGDLS, YYNGEE. Trimming removed 4 bases from V and 0 bases from J; the gene matches leave 7 bases unexplained. From its cysteine to its phenylalanine, the CDR3 spans 16 amino acids. Only the CDR3 DNA is retained, 48 bases long and in frame from the first base. Using the deep immunoSEQ assay, multiplex PCR amplified TCR CDR3 regions from genomic DNA. Extracted genomic DNA from each cell subset was distributed evenly across all wells of several immunoSEQ 96-well plates, and each plate was treated as a replicate. For sorted subsets, around 200 ng genomic DNA, equal to some 28,000 T cell genomes, was loaded into each replicate PCR. Purified libraries were quantified with a Qubit 3.0 fluorometer, sized on a Bioanalyzer 2100, and re-quantified with the KAPA Library Quantification kit. Every immunoSEQ 96-well plate was sequenced on a separate single-read 150-cycle Illumina NextSeq 550 flow cell. In the paper's pipeline: The immunoSEQ output contained only junctional sequences without quality scores, so filtering could not match that applied to full-length reads. Sequences were annotated with PyIR, a Python wrapper for IgBLAST v1.9, and V/J genes and CDR3 were assigned using IMGT germline references. Reads were removed for weak V/J assignments (E-value above 1e-6), missing CDR3, stop codons, out-of-frame junctions, or ambiguous translated residues. V3J clonotypes were defined as sequences sharing an identical inferred V gene, J gene, and CDR3 amino acid sequence. Percentage overlap between repertoires was calculated by dividing the number of shared unique clonotypes by the size of the smaller repertoire. RTK rarefaction, the Chao1 estimator, and Recon v2.1 estimates of unobserved clonotypes were used to assess repertoire richness. For all TCRbeta clonotypes obtained by the gDNA method from a few donors, generation probabilities were computed with OLGA. TCRdb took this table from immuneACCESS and kept in-frame rearrangements with V and J called. Such tables lack part of the clones; where checked against another copy, unresolved V genes explain under half of the gap, and the rest is unexplained. The V and J calls and clone size come from that table; D and trimming were worked out from the DNA. This sample gives 2,500,000 or so clones in total; 85% to 95% of them show up just once. The ten largest clones represent 0.37% of the sample.

The donors were healthy, HIV-negative adults with no recently reported acute infections or vaccinations. All donors were Caucasian adults living in Nashville, Tennessee, USA. CD4+ T cells were enriched through magnetic negative selection, after which naive cells were positively selected on CD45RA and the remaining negative fraction served as the memory subset. After blood collection by leukapheresis, PBMCs were isolated using Ficoll-Histopaque density gradient centrifugation and then cryopreserved in the vapor phase of liquid nitrogen. Analytical flow cytometry was used to check the purity and quantity of every magnetically sorted T cell population. From each sorted fraction, genomic DNA was isolated and quantified by UV absorbance on a Nanodrop 2000c. This clone has only one observation. Its cognate antigen has yet to be identified. The sample holds no much larger clone one base away, and base qualities are not on file.

Sample: naive CD4+ T cells from PBMCs. Sample cell subset or site, as interpreted from the label and publication: CD45RA+ positively selected. This chain is built from TRBV9 and TRBJ2-1; a stretch of 7 junction bases matches TRBD2. The sequence derives from a man aged 18 to 35 in good health. Some clones in this sample may be carry-over from other donors' samples. DNA sequence: TGTGCCAGCAGCCCAAGAAGCGGGAACTCCTACAATGAGCAGTTCTTC. The resulting protein is CASSPRSGNSYNEQFF.